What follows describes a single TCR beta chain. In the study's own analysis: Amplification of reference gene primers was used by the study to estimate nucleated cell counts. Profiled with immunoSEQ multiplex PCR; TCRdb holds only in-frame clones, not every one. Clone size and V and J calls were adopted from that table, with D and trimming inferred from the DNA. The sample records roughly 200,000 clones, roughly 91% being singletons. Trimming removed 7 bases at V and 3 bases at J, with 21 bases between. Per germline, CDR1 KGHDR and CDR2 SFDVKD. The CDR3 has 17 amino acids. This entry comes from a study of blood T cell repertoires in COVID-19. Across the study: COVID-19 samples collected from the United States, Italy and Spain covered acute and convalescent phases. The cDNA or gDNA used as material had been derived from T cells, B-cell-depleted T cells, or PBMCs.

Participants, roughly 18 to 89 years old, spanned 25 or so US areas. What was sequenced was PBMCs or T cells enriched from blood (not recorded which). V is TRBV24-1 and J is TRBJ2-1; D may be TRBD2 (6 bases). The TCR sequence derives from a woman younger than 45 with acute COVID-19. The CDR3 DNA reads TGTGCCACCAGGACTCCGGGGGACCCGCGGTGCTACAATGAGCAGTTCTTC. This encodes CATRTPGDPRCYNEQFF.